The 9 T cell receptor beta chains below all came from one sample that was sequenced in a study of shared clonotypes between healthy human individuals. The protocol was immunoSEQ multiplex PCR, while the TCRdb copy is restricted to in-frame clones and leaves out a portion. The sample includes about 820,000 clones, approximately 92% seen only once; the top ten take 20% to 30%. CD45RO-negative, CCR7-selected cells formed the naive CD8 fraction, which excluded terminally differentiated effector memory CD45RA+ cells. The sample was naive CD8+ T cells sorted from blood. These TCRs come from a man aged 30-40 years in good health.

V usage is TRBV9 and J usage is TRBJ1-5; a weak D match, TRBD1 (6 bases). Trimming stripped 5 bases from V and 4 bases from J, with 13 bases between. CDR1 is SGDLS, CDR2 YYNGEE, per germline. The CDR3 runs 14 residues. Here the CDR3 DNA reads TGTGCCAGCAGGGGGGACATGAAGAATCAGCCCCAGCATTTT. Residues: CASRGDMKNQPQHF.

This rearrangement joins TRBV27 to TRBJ1-4; D uncertain. The CDR3 spans 13 residues. The V gene lost 5 bases and the J gene lost 8 bases, with 12 bases spanning the gap. Per germline, CDR1 MNHEY and CDR2 SMNVEV (reference sequence). CDR3 loop: CASSGGRVEKLFF. The CDR3 nucleotides read TGTGCCAGCAGTGGTGGGAGAGTGGAAAAACTGTTTTTT.

The chain links TRBV7-8 to TRBJ2-7; D possibly uses TRBD1 or TRBD2 (5 bases each). V was clipped by 5 bases and J by 2 bases, with 16 bases between them. The length of the CDR3 is 15 residues. Germline values: CDR1 SGHVS, CDR2 FQNEAQ. CDR3 in amino acids: CASSPSRDATYEQYF. CDR3 coding DNA: TGTGCCAGCAGCCCCTCCCGGGACGCGACCTACGAGCAGTACTTC.

The CDR3 region has the DNA TGCAGCGCCATCGAGGTTGGACAGAGGCTCTACGAGCAGTACTTC. It specifies CSAIEVGQRLYEQYF. V is TRBV29-1 and J is TRBJ2-7, with a weak D call TRBD1 (6 bases). The germline V gene has CDR1 SQVTM and CDR2 ANQGSEA. Deletions cut 7 bases from V and 3 bases from J, with 22 bases between. The CDR3 sequence is 15 residues long.

The rearrangement uses TRBV10-3 and TRBJ2-1; no firm D call. The V gene's germline CDR1 is ENHRY and CDR2 SYGVKD. The CDR3 consists of 16 residues. Trimming took 0 bases from V and 2 from J, leaving 11 bases between them. The CDR3 sequence is CAISESRDFPYNEQFF. CDR3 bases: TGTGCCATCAGTGAGTCCAGAGACTTTCCCTACAATGAGCAGTTCTTC.

The rearrangement joins TRBV7-9 to TRBJ2-7; D is perhaps TRBD2 (6 bases). From germline, CDR1 is SEHNR and CDR2 FQNEAQ (reference sequence). The CDR3 covers 17 residues. Trimming stripped 2 bases from V and 5 bases from J, with 22 bases between. In nucleotides, the CDR3 is TGTGCCAGCAGCTTAACCCTAACGGGAGCCCCGAATGACGAGCAGTACTTC. Protein: CASSLTLTGAPNDEQYF.

The CDR3 region is CASSGHPQETQYF. The CDR3 nucleotides read TGTGCCAGCAGTGGACACCCGCAGGAGACCCAGTACTTC. The chain uses TRBV2 and TRBJ2-5; D is uncertain. Between the trimmed V and J ends, which lost 4 bases and 5 bases, there was a span of 11 bases. This CDR3 is 13 amino acids long. The germline V gene encodes CDR1 SNHLY and CDR2 FYNNEI.

The V gene is TRBV14, the J gene TRBJ2-2, with a weak D call TRBD2 (5 bases). The CDR3 totals 17 residues. V gave up 0 bases and J gave up 4 bases, with 15 bases separating them. The germline CDR1 and CDR2 sequences are SGHDN and FVKESK. CDR3 sequence: CASSQENEGVVTGELFF. The DNA of the CDR3 is TGTGCCAGCAGCCAAGAAAACGAGGGAGTGGTCACCGGGGAGCTGTTTTTT.

J is TRBJ2-5 and V is TRBV7-7; D may be TRBD2 (5 bases). Germline CDR1 SSHAT, CDR2 FNYEAQ (reference sequence). Trimming removed 2 bases from V and 4 bases from J, with 8 bases in between. CDR3 size: 13 residues. The chain's CDR3 is CASSLNGIETQYF. Written as DNA, the CDR3 is TGTGCCAGCAGCTTAAACGGGATAGAGACCCAGTACTTC.